A single sample is the source of the 9 T cell receptor beta chains below, sequenced in a study of siplizumab effects on memory and regulatory T cells. TCRdb keeps only in-frame clones here, not all; method: immunoSEQ multiplex PCR. The sample contains about 46,000 clones, roughly 93% of which appear only once. Material for sequencing was CD8+ T cells sorted from blood. These receptors were taken from a human donor in good health.

This clone has only one observation. The chain employs TRBV9 and TRBJ2-7, with 7 positions matching TRBD2. With V trimmed by 0 bases and J by 0 bases, 6 bases remained unmatched. Per germline, CDR1 SGDLS and CDR2 YYNGEE. The CDR3 spans 16 residues. CDR3 sequence reads: CASSVGFRGSSYEQYF. The CDR3, as DNA: TGTGCCAGCAGCGTAGGGTTCCGCGGGAGCTCCTACGAGCAGTACTTC.

The chain links TRBV11-3 to TRBJ2-7, with D perhaps TRBD1 (5 bases). Per germline, CDR1 SGHNT and CDR2 YENEEA. Between the trimmed V and J ends, which lost 4 bases and 6 bases, there was a span of 16 bases. This CDR3 has 14 residues. The CDR3 nucleotides are TGTGCCAGCAGCTATGTGCTAGGGGATGGCGAGCAGTACTTC. Translated: CASSYVLGDGEQYF.

This clone was found a few times. The CDR3 coding sequence is TGCGCCAGCAGCCAAGATGGGGGACTAGCGGCGGAGACCCAGTACTTC. Translated: CASSQDGGLAAETQYF. The chain carries TRBV4-1 and TRBJ2-5, with TRBD2 identical over 11 bases. The germline CDR1 and CDR2 sequences are MGHRA and YSYEKL. The CDR3 extends over 16 amino acids. The trim removed 0 bases at V and 5 bases at J, leaving 5 bases unmatched.

V gene TRBV30 combines with J gene TRBJ2-5; D is unresolved. The V end lost 3 bases, the J end lost 3 bases, and 5 bases lay between the germline ends. Germline CDR1 reads GTSNPN; CDR2 reads SVGIG (reference sequence). This CDR3 is 11 amino acids long. The CDR3 bases are TGTGCCTGGAGCCTTAAAGAGACCCAGTACTTC. Protein sequence: CAWSLKETQYF. Looking up the rest from reference TRBV30 and TRBJ2-5 gives the full variable domain: SQTIHQWPATLVQPVGSPLSLECTVEGTSNPNLYWYRQAAGRGLQLLFYSVGIGQISSEVPQNLSASRPQDRQFILSSKKLLLSDSGFYLCAWSLKETQYFGPGTRLLVL.

This clone was counted a single time. The J gene is TRBJ2-2, the V gene TRBV9; 10 nucleotides line up with TRBD2. Unmatched junction bases numbered 2, after V lost 3 bases and J lost 0 bases. CDR1 and CDR2 (germline): SGDLS, YYNGEE. The CDR3 runs 16 residues. CDR3 nucleotide sequence: TGTGCCAGCAGCGGAGCGGGGGGGGCGAACACCGGGGAGCTGTTTTTT. This gives the protein CASSGAGGANTGELFF.

This clone has a single count. The CDR3 spells CASTSGEGQQETQYF. CDR3 nucleotide sequence: TGTGCCAGCACCTCCGGTGAGGGACAGCAAGAGACCCAGTACTTC. The chain recombines TRBV28 with TRBJ2-5; 7 nucleotides agree with TRBD1. The CDR3 spans 15 residues. Trimming cost V 7 bases and J 2 bases; bases outside gene matches: 10. From germline, CDR1 is MDHEN and CDR2 SYDVKM.

The CDR3, as DNA: TGTGCCAGCAGCCACCCTGGGGAGTTTGGCACAGATACGCAGTATTTT. Its translation: CASSHPGEFGTDTQYF. The rearrangement links TRBV7-3 to TRBJ2-3; a possible D gene is TRBD2 (5 bases). Trimming stripped 5 bases from V and 1 base from J, with 16 bases between. The germline gives CDR1 SGHTA, CDR2 FQGTGA. This CDR3 region has 16 residues.

The V call is TRBV7-8, the J call TRBJ2-7; 10 nucleotides line up with TRBD2. CDR3 size: 17 residues. J was trimmed by 0 bases and V by 4 bases; bases with no gene match: 9. The V gene's germline CDR1 is SGHVS and CDR2 FQNEAQ. CDR3 residues: CASSSRAGLAASYEQYF. The CDR3 coding sequence is TGTGCCAGCAGCTCTAGGGCTGGACTAGCGGCCTCCTACGAGCAGTACTTC.

The rearrangement uses TRBV5-1 and TRBJ2-1, with D possibly TRBD2 on 6 matching bases. CDR1 is SGHRS, CDR2 YFSETQ, per germline. The V end lost 2 bases, the J end lost 10 bases, and 16 bases lay between the germline ends. This CDR3 has 14 residues. The CDR3: CASSFPPLGGEQFF. The CDR3 DNA reads TGCGCCAGCAGCTTCCCCCCGTTGGGGGGAGAGCAGTTCTTC.